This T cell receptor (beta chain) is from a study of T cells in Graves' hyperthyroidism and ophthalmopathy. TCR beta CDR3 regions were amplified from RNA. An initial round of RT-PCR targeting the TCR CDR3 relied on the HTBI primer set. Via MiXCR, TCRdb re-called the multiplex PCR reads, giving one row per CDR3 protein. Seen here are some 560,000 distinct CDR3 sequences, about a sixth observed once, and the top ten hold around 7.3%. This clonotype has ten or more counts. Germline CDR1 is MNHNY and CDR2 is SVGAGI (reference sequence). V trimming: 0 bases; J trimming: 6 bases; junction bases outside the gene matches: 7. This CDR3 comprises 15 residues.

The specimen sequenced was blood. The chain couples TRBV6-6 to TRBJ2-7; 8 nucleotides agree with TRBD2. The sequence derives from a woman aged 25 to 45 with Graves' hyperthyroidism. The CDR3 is CASSYSREGLSEQYF. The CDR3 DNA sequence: TGTGCCAGCAGTTACTCTCGGGAGGGCCTTTCCGAGCAGTACTTC.